The sequence of this TCR beta chain was determined in a study of CD8+ T cells in alopecia areata. Study background: Treated patients were given oral tofacitinib, which was dosed at 5 to 10 mg twice daily. Tofacitinib therapy lasting 6 to 18 months was followed by 6 months off drug.

In each case, RNA was isolated and then reverse transcribed into cDNA as the sequencing template. Sequenced by immunoSEQ multiplex PCR; TCRdb stores in-frame clones only, minus some. This table holds some 180,000 clones, roughly 60% found once. This clone was counted a single time. The length of the CDR3 is 12 residues. Trimming pared 3 bases from V and 2 bases from J, leaving 8 bases between. CDR1 is SQVTM and CDR2 is ANQGSEA in the germline V gene. The chain joins TRBV29-1 to TRBJ2-7, with a possible D match to TRBD2 (6 bases). This clonotype was obtained from a human donor with alopecia areata. The sequencing here drew on CD4+ T cells sorted from blood, taken at week 0. The CDR3 is CSVEEGAYEQYF. As DNA, the CDR3 is TGCAGCGTTGAGGAGGGCGCCTACGAGCAGTACTTC.